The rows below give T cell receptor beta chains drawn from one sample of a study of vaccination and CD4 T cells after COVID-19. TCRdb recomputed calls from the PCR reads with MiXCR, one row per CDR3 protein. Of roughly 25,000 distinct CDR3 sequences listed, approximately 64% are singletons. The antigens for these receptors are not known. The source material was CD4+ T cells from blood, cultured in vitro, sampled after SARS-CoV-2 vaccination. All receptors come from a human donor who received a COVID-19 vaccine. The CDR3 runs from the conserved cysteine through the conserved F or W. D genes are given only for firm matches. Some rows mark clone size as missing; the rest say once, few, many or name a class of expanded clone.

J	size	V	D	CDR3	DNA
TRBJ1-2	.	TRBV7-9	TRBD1	CASSYGTDDGYTF	TGTGCCAGCAGTTATGGGACAGACGATGGCTACACCTTC
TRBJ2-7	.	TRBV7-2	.	CASSPEGIASYEQYF	TGTGCCAGCAGCCCCGAGGGCATAGCCTCCTACGAGCAGTACTTC
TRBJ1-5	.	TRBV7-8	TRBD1	CASSLGPTGGVGNQPQHF	TGTGCCAGCAGCTTAGGACCGACAGGGGGAGTAGGCAATCAGCCCCAGCATTTT
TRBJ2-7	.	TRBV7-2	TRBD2	CASSSSSGGSPYEQYF	TGTGCCAGCAGCTCTTCTAGCGGGGGGTCCCCCTACGAGCAGTACTTC
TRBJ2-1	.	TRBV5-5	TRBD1	CASSFRGETGGINNEQFF	TGTGCCAGCAGCTTCCGCGGTGAGACAGGGGGGATAAACAATGAGCAGTTCTTC
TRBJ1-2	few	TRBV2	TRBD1	CASTQGANRNYGYTF	TGTGCCAGCACACAGGGGGCAAATCGTAACTATGGCTACACCTTC
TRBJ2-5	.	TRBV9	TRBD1	CASSGRQGAETQYF	TGTGCCAGCAGCGGACGACAGGGGGCAGAGACCCAGTACTTC
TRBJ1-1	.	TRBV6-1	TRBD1	CASSEDRELNTEAFF	TGTGCCAGCAGTGAGGACAGGGAACTGAACACTGAAGCTTTCTTT
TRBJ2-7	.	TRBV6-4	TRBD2	CASSDSCGTSETPRLYEQYF	TGTGCCAGCAGTGACTCATGTGGGACTAGCGAAACCCCGCGACTTTACGAGCAGTACTTC
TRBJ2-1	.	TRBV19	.	CASSNEQFF	TGTGCCAGTAGCAATGAGCAGTTCTTC
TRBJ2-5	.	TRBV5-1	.	CASSREETQYF	TGCGCCAGCAGCCGGGAAGAGACCCAGTACTTC
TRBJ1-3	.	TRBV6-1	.	CASSEVSGWNTIYF	TGTGCCAGCAGTGAAGTGTCGGGTTGGAACACCATATATTTT
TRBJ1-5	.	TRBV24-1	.	CATSEHPSGDLLSNQPQHF	TGTGCCACCAGTGAGCACCCCTCAGGGGACCTCCTTTCCAATCAGCCCCAGCATTTT
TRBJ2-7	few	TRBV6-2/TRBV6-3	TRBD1	CASSYSRTGGPYEQYF	TGTGCCAGCAGTTACTCGAGGACAGGGGGACCTTACGAGCAGTACTTC
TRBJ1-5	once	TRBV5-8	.	CASRFRGEANQPQHF	TGTGCCAGCAGATTTCGCGGCGAGGCCAATCAGCCCCAGCATTTT
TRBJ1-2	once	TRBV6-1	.	CASSEVAQGSYTF	TGTGCCAGCAGTGAAGTAGCTCAGGGGAGCTACACCTTC
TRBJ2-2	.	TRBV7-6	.	CASSLPGGDSGELFF	TGTGCCAGCAGCTTACCGGGCGGGGATAGCGGGGAGCTGTTTTTT
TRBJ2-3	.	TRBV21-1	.	CASSPPESGGSTDTQYF	TGTGCCAGCAGCCCCCCGGAGAGCGGTGGGAGCACAGATACGCAGTATTTT
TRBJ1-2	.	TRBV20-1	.	CSARAAGYGYTF	TGCAGTGCTAGAGCGGCCGGGTACGGCTACACCTTC
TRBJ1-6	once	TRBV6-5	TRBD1	CASSYFGQGASPLHF	TGTGCCAGCAGTTACTTTGGACAGGGTGCTTCACCCCTCCACTTT
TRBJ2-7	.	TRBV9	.	CASSAAGDEQYF	TGTGCCAGCAGCGCCGCCGGGGACGAGCAGTACTTC
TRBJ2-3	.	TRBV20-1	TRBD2	CSARAGGQSDTQYF	TGCAGTGCTAGAGCGGGGGGGCAATCAGATACGCAGTATTTT
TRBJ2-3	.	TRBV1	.	CTSSKGGLAGAPDTQYF	TGCACCAGCAGCAAGGGGGGACTAGCGGGGGCCCCAGATACGCAGTATTTT
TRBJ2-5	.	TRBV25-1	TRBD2	CASRKTSGETQYF	TGTGCCAGCAGAAAGACTAGCGGTGAGACCCAGTACTTC
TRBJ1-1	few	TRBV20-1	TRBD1	CSAPDRGKMNTEAFF	TGCAGTGCACCCGACAGGGGGAAGATGAACACTGAAGCTTTCTTT
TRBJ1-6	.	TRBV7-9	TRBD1	CASSFGTADNSPLHF	TGTGCCAGCAGCTTCGGGACAGCTGATAATTCACCCCTCCACTTT
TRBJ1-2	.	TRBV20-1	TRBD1	CSASQGGEGYGYTF	TGCAGTGCTAGCCAAGGGGGCGAGGGCTATGGCTACACCTTC
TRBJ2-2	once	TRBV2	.	CASSRGLDTGELFF	TGTGCCAGCAGCCGGGGGTTGGACACCGGGGAGCTGTTTTTT
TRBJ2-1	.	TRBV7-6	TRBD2	CASSSPRGSGLASNEQFF	TGTGCCAGCAGCTCCCCACGGGGGTCGGGACTAGCATCCAATGAGCAGTTCTTC
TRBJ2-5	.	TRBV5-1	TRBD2	CASSLLAGGGETQYF	TGCGCCAGCAGCTTACTAGCGGGGGGAGGAGAGACCCAGTACTTC
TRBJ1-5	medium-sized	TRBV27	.	CASSLYRAGNQPQHF	TGTGCCAGCAGTTTATACAGGGCGGGAAATCAGCCCCAGCATTTT
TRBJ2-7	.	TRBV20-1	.	CSALGNAVEYF	TGCAGTGCCCTGGGAAATGCTGTGGAGTACTTC
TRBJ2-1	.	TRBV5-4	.	CASSKGRDRTYNEQFF	TGTGCCAGCAGCAAAGGGAGGGACAGGACGTACAATGAGCAGTTCTTC
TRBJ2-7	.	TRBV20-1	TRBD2	CSALGLANEQYF	TGCAGTGCACTAGGACTAGCGAACGAGCAGTACTTC
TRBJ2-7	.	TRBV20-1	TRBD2	CSAREERGFSYEQYF	TGCAGTGCTAGAGAGGAGCGGGGGTTCTCCTACGAGCAGTACTTC